This T cell receptor (beta chain) was retrieved from a study of blood T cell repertoires in COVID-19. Study information: Some COVID-19 samples were acute and others convalescent; all came from the United States, Italy and Spain.

V dropped 3 bases and J dropped 0 bases, with 12 bases sitting between them. There are 15 residues in the CDR3. CDR1 is DFQATT, CDR2 SNEGSKA, per germline (reference sequence). Only in-frame clones appear in the TCRdb table, and some are missing; sequencing was by immunoSEQ multiplex PCR. The table has approximately 210,000 clones, around four fifths seen once. The specimen sequenced was peripheral blood. The V call is TRBV20-1, the J call TRBJ1-5; no reliable D call. This receptor was obtained from a man aged 25-40 years with active or convalescent COVID-19. CDR3 DNA: TGCAGTGCTAGTAGTCGGGAGTATAGCAATCAGCCCCAGCATTTT. It codes for CSASSREYSNQPQHF.